The clone carrying this T cell receptor beta chain showed up just a few times. The record originates from a study of T cells in Graves' hyperthyroidism and ophthalmopathy. Source material for PBMCs was more than 7.5 ml fresh peripheral blood. Regions amplified from RNA transcripts were the TCR beta CDR3 regions. A set of HTBI primers served as the primers for a first-round RT-PCR of the TCR CDR3. TCRdb itself ran the multiplex PCR reads through MiXCR, one entry per CDR3 protein. This table has over 300,000 distinct CDR3 sequences, about an eighth appearing once. This TCR came from a woman in her thirties or forties with Graves' ophthalmopathy. The sample consisted of blood.

CDR3 nucleotides: TGTGCCTGGAGTGTACAGGGCCGGGTGAACACTGAAGCTTTCTTT. Encoded protein: CAWSVQGRVNTEAFF. The chain links TRBV30 to TRBJ1-1, with a tentative D call TRBD1 (6 bases). Germline V CDR1 and CDR2: GTSNPN, SVGIG (reference sequence). V lost 0 bases and J 0 bases, leaving 11 bases between the germline ends. This CDR3 is built from 15 residues.